The entry that follows covers one TCR beta chain sequence. Its antigen is not known. The data are from a study of radiotherapy plus CTLA-4 blockade in lung cancer. Study details: Objective responses were recorded in about 18% of patients, with disease control recorded in 30% to 35%. Findings of the study overall: Radiotherapy plus ipilimumab was followed by expansion in blood of tumor-derived TCR clones. Reports state that early shifts in blood T cell clones, with interferon-beta, best predicted response.

Some clones are missing from TCRdb's copy, which holds only in-frame ones; the method was immunoSEQ multiplex PCR. The sample has under 55,000 clones; 75% to 85% are singletons. Looked up from germline, CDR1 is MNHEY and CDR2 is SMNVEV (reference sequence). V lost 8 bases, J lost 4 bases, and 6 bases stayed unmatched. The CDR3 sequence is 14 residues long. Sequencing was performed on peripheral blood, taken from a patient treated with radiotherapy plus ipilimumab. The receptor's source is a human donor with non-small cell lung cancer who had stable disease on radiotherapy plus ipilimumab. The genes are TRBV27 and TRBJ2-5; 11 bases fit TRBD2. CDR3 amino acids: CASSGTSGRETQYF. In nucleotides, the CDR3 is TGTGCCAGCTCCGGGACTAGCGGAAGAGAGACCCAGTACTTC.